This entry lists 29 T cell receptor beta chains sequenced from one sample in a study of blood T cell repertoires in COVID-19. Some clones are missing from TCRdb's copy, which holds only in-frame ones; the method was immunoSEQ multiplex PCR. Here the sample spans about 210,000 clones, 80% to 90% being singletons. The sample taken for sequencing was PBMCs or T cells enriched from blood (not recorded which). These receptors originate from a man aged 35 to 55 who had recovered from COVID-19.

V gene TRBV27 combines with J gene TRBJ2-1, with D unclear. This CDR3 region has 13 residues. With 0 bases removed from V and 10 bases from J, the gap between germline ends came to 10 bases. Per the germline V gene, CDR1 is MNHEY and CDR2 is SMNVEV (reference sequence). The CDR3 loop reads CASSLSPWLEQFF. CDR3 nucleotide sequence: TGTGCCAGCAGTTTATCGCCATGGCTCGAGCAGTTCTTC.

The chain links TRBV5-4 to TRBJ2-7; tentative D call: TRBD1 (5 bases). Germline CDR1 SGHNT, CDR2 YYREEE (reference sequence). CDR3 size: 15 residues. Deletions cut 0 bases from V and 0 bases from J, with 10 bases between. The CDR3 loop reads CASSLDRRNSYEQYF. In DNA form, the CDR3 reads TGTGCCAGCAGCTTGGACAGGCGAAACTCCTACGAGCAGTACTTC.

J is TRBJ2-7 and V is TRBV27; D unclear. The CDR3 is 13 residues long. Deletions cut 3 bases from V and 7 bases from J, with 13 bases between. The germline V gene has CDR1 MNHEY and CDR2 SMNVEV (reference sequence). The CDR3 region has the DNA TGTGCCAGCAGTTTTGGAAGCGTTCGTGAGCAGTACTTC. Its translation: CASSFGSVREQYF.

The chain links TRBV19 to TRBJ1-1; 7 nucleotides match TRBD1. The CDR3 consists of 15 residues. Losses at the gene ends were 7 bases for V and 3 bases for J; bases not matched to a gene: 11. CDR1 is LNHDA, CDR2 SQIVND, per germline (reference sequence). The CDR3 reads CASTSPGQQYTEAFF. The CDR3 region has the DNA TGTGCCAGTACGTCTCCGGGACAGCAGTACACTGAAGCTTTCTTT.

V is TRBV3-1 (or the pseudogene TRBV3-2) and J is TRBJ1-1; the D is unclear. The CDR3 sequence is 15 residues long. V lost 1 base to trimming and J lost 5 bases, with 14 bases between them. Per germline, CDR1 LGHDT and CDR2 YNNKEL (reference sequence). This CDR3 reads CASSQVPEGWTEAFF. The CDR3 nucleotides read TGTGCCAGCAGCCAAGTTCCTGAGGGTTGGACTGAAGCTTTCTTT.

The chain joins TRBV5-1 to TRBJ2-3; 9 bases align to TRBD2. In germline, CDR1 is SGHRS, CDR2 YFSETQ. The CDR3 totals 15 residues. The V gene end was trimmed by 0 bases and the J gene end by 5 bases; junction bases not matched to a gene: 4. CDR3 in DNA: TGCGCCAGCAGCTTGGTAGGGACTAGCCAAGATACGCAGTATTTT. Its protein is CASSLVGTSQDTQYF.

The chain is built from TRBV11-2 and TRBJ1-1; D uncertain. Germline values: CDR1 SGHAT, CDR2 FQNNGV. This CDR3 is built from 14 residues. Trimming removed 2 bases from V and 0 bases from J, with 7 bases in between. CDR3 loop: CASSLSRLNTEAFF. The CDR3 region has the DNA TGTGCCAGCAGCTTAAGCAGGTTGAACACTGAAGCTTTCTTT.

The V call is TRBV30, the J call TRBJ1-5, with 7 positions matching TRBD1. The germline CDR1 and CDR2 sequences are GTSNPN and SVGIG (reference sequence). The CDR3 is made up of 14 amino acids. Trimming at V came to 2 bases and at J to 7 bases, leaving 8 bases not matched to a gene. The CDR3 bases are TGTGCCTGGAGTTTACAGGGGAGAGGGCAGCCCCAGCATTTT. Its protein is CAWSLQGRGQPQHF. Variable domain in full (rest from reference TRBV30 and TRBJ1-5): SQTIHQWPATLVQPVGSPLSLECTVEGTSNPNLYWYRQAAGRGLQLLFYSVGIGQISSEVPQNLSASRPQDRQFILSSKKLLLSDSGFYLCAWSLQGRGQPQHFGDGTRLSIL.

The V call is TRBV14, the J call TRBJ1-1; D unclear. Germline assignment: CDR1 SGHDN and CDR2 FVKESK. The CDR3 totals 15 residues. Trimming left V 4 bases short and J 3 bases short, with 15 bases between. CDR3 amino acids: CASSPDYNGHTEAFF. Here the CDR3 DNA reads TGTGCCAGCAGCCCCGACTACAACGGCCACACTGAAGCTTTCTTT. Complete variable domain (other parts from reference TRBV14 and TRBJ1-1): EAGVTQFPSHSVIEKGQTVTLRCDPISGHDNLYWYRRVMGKEIKFLLHFVKESKQDESGMPNNRFLAERTGGTYSTLKVQPAELEDSGVYFCASSPDYNGHTEAFFGQGTRLTVV.

This chain joins TRBV15 and TRBJ1-2, with D tentatively TRBD1 (6 bases). CDR1 LNHNV and CDR2 YYDKDF come from the germline V gene (reference sequence). The V end lost 1 base, the J end lost 0 bases, and 9 bases lay between the germline ends. This CDR3 region has 15 residues. This chain's CDR3 is CATSRGGTTNYGYTF. CDR3 bases: TGTGCCACCAGCAGAGGAGGGACAACTAACTATGGCTACACCTTC.

The chain joins TRBV5-1 to TRBJ1-1; D gene ambiguous. In germline, CDR1 is SGHRS, CDR2 YFSETQ. V was trimmed by 0 bases and J by 4 bases, leaving 16 bases between them. The CDR3 is 16 residues long. The DNA for the CDR3 is TGCGCCAGCAGCTTGGATGTGGGTGGTCGAGGCACTGAAGCTTTCTTT. It is translated as CASSLDVGGRGTEAFF.

CDR3 coding DNA: TGTGCCAGCAGCTATAATCCTACGACTAGCGGAGTGCGGGATGAGCAGTTCTTC. It is translated as CASSYNPTTSGVRDEQFF. The chain carries TRBV7-8 and TRBJ2-1; 9 bases line up with TRBD2. Germline lookup yields CDR1 SGHVS and CDR2 FQNEAQ. The V segment lost 4 bases and the J segment 8 bases; nucleotides outside the gene matches: 18. The CDR3 runs to 18 residues.

The chain is built from TRBV5-1 and TRBJ1-2; D not certain. Germline V gene sequence: CDR1 SGHRS, CDR2 YFSETQ. CDR3 length: 12 residues. Trimming cost V 1 base and J 8 bases, with 9 bases left between them. CDR3 nucleotides: TGCGCCAGCAGCTTGAACAACGGGGGCTACACCTTC. Its protein product is CASSLNNGGYTF.

The V call is TRBV30, the J call TRBJ1-3; 10 positions match TRBD1. Germline V gene sequence: CDR1 GTSNPN, CDR2 SVGIG (reference sequence). The CDR3 loop spans 13 amino acids. V shed 7 bases and J 4 bases; nucleotides not matched to a gene: 4. In DNA, the CDR3 is TGTGCCTTTCGACAGGGGGCAGGAAACACCATATATTTT. Its translation: CAFRQGAGNTIYF.

The chain couples TRBV27 to TRBJ1-3; 7 bases fit TRBD1. Germline CDR1 MNHEY, CDR2 SMNVEV (reference sequence). CDR3 length: 15 amino acids. V shed 3 bases and J 2 bases; nucleotides not matched to a gene: 4. CDR3 nucleotide sequence: TGTGCCAGCAGTTTGAGCCAGGGGGCTGGAAACACCATATATTTT. Amino acid sequence: CASSLSQGAGNTIYF.

This clone was counted between two and nine times. The chain carries TRBV7-8 and TRBJ2-7; 7 nucleotides match TRBD2. Germline V gene sequence: CDR1 SGHVS, CDR2 FQNEAQ. The CDR3 covers 16 residues. J was trimmed by 0 bases and V by 5 bases; bases with no gene match: 10. CDR3 sequence reads: CASSRSGTTSSYEQYF. The CDR3 bases are TGTGCCAGCAGCCGGTCAGGGACTACGAGCTCCTACGAGCAGTACTTC. Using reference TRBV7-8 and TRBJ2-7 for the parts outside the CDR3, the full variable domain is GAGVSQSPRYKVAKRGQDVALRCDPISGHVSLFWYQQALGQGPEFLTYFQNEAQLDKSGLPSDRFFAERPEGSVSTLKIQRTQQEDSAVYLCASSRSGTTSSYEQYFGPGTRLTVT.

The chain carries TRBV15 and TRBJ2-5, with 8 bases lining up with TRBD2. V was pared by 9 bases and J by 5 bases, with 5 bases of the junction left unmatched. The V gene's germline CDR1 is LNHNV and CDR2 YYDKDF (reference sequence). The CDR3 length is 12 residues. For the CDR3, the DNA is TGTGCCACTAGGGGACTAGGTGAGACCCAGTACTTC. It encodes CATRGLGETQYF.

This clone was seen more than once but under ten times. The chain has TRBV3-1 (or the pseudogene TRBV3-2) and TRBJ1-6; possible D gene TRBD1, 5 bases. Germline values: CDR1 LGHDT, CDR2 YNNKEL (reference sequence). The CDR3 loop spans 13 amino acids. The V end lost 8 bases, the J end lost 8 bases, and 13 bases lay between the germline ends. The CDR3 spells CASQGFKDSPLHF. The CDR3, as DNA: TGTGCCAGCCAGGGCTTCAAGGATTCACCCCTCCACTTT.

The chain couples TRBV27 to TRBJ2-7; a possible D gene is TRBD1 (7 bases). Germline CDR1 is MNHEY and CDR2 is SMNVEV (reference sequence). This CDR3 has 13 amino acids. V lost 7 bases to trimming and J lost 3 bases, with 13 bases between them. CDR3 sequence (DNA): TGTGCCAGCAACAGACAGGGAGGCTACGAGCAGTACTTC. Residues: CASNRQGGYEQYF.

The chain recombines TRBV15 with TRBJ1-1; the D is unclear. The germline V gene encodes CDR1 LNHNV and CDR2 YYDKDF (reference sequence). The CDR3 extends over 13 amino acids. V was cut by 0 bases and J by 5 bases, with 7 bases left in between. DNA of the CDR3: TGTGCCACCAGCAGAGACTCTAGGACTGAAGCTTTCTTT. Translation: CATSRDSRTEAFF.

The genes are TRBV6-2 or TRBV6-3 and TRBJ1-1; D possibly corresponds to TRBD1 (6 bases). This CDR3 region has 14 residues. The germline CDR1 and CDR2 sequences are MNHEY and SVGEGT. Trimming stripped 5 bases from V and 9 bases from J, with 19 bases between. The DNA for the CDR3 is TGTGCCAGCAGTGCACCCAGACAGGACCAAAAAGCTTTCTTT. It encodes CASSAPRQDQKAFF.

V and J are TRBV30 and TRBJ2-7, with 7 positions matching TRBD2. CDR1 is GTSNPN, CDR2 SVGIG, per germline (reference sequence). The V segment lost 5 bases and the J segment 5 bases; nucleotides outside the gene matches: 9. This CDR3 contains 13 residues. DNA of the CDR3: TGTGCCTGGGGAAGCGGGACTACTGACGAGCAGTACTTC. It encodes CAWGSGTTDEQYF.

CDR3 DNA sequence: TGTGCCAGCAGCTTGGGACTAGCGGGGGGTAGGCAGTTCTTC. The encoded protein is CASSLGLAGGRQFF. The rearrangement links TRBV7-9 to TRBJ2-1, with 15 bases aligning to TRBD2. The J segment lost 12 bases and the V segment lost 3 bases, leaving 3 bases of the junction unmatched. Germline V gene lookup returns CDR1 SEHNR and CDR2 FQNEAQ (reference sequence). The CDR3 runs 14 residues.

The CDR3 DNA is TGTGCCAGCAGCGTAGAAATAGCGGGCCGGACAGATACGCAGTATTTT. This sequence encodes CASSVEIAGRTDTQYF. The chain recombines TRBV9 with TRBJ2-3; TRBD2 matches at 7 bases. The length of the CDR3 is 16 residues. The V and J ends lost 0 bases and 3 bases, in that order; junction bases with no gene match: 7. Germline V gene sequence: CDR1 SGDLS, CDR2 YYNGEE.

V gene TRBV24-1 combines with J gene TRBJ1-2; weak D call: TRBD1 (6 bases). The CDR3 extends over 13 amino acids. V was clipped by 7 bases and J by 2 bases, with 10 bases between them. Looked up from germline, CDR1 is KGHDR and CDR2 is SFDVKD. The CDR3 loop is CATSPTGNYGYTF. As DNA, the CDR3 is TGTGCCACCAGCCCCACAGGGAACTATGGCTACACCTTC.

The chain recombines TRBV7-2 with TRBJ2-1, with 10 nucleotides matching TRBD2. Germline V lookup: CDR1 SGHTA, CDR2 FQGNSA. This CDR3 spans 14 amino acids. V lost 9 bases, J lost 9 bases, and 11 bases stayed unmatched. CDR3 in DNA: TGTGCCAGACACAAAGCGGGGGGGCTCCGTGAGCAGTTCTTC. Translated, it gives CARHKAGGLREQFF.

This chain connects TRBV9 to TRBJ1-2; D is unresolved. In germline, CDR1 is SGDLS, CDR2 YYNGEE. V was pared by 4 bases and J by 3 bases, with 10 bases between. The CDR3 consists of 13 residues. The CDR3 here is CASSLARYYGYTF. The CDR3 DNA reads as TGTGCCAGCAGCTTGGCCAGGTACTATGGCTACACCTTC.

The sample holds a few counts of this clone. The chain employs TRBV23-1 and TRBJ2-1, with TRBD2 as a possible D gene (6 bases). TRBV23-1 counts as an open reading frame of uncertain function. This CDR3 has 17 residues. V lost 0 bases, J lost 9 bases, and 21 bases lay in between. The CDR3 nucleotides are TGCGCCAGCAGTCAATCGTCTGGGGACTGCAATTTTGGTGAGCAGTTCTTC. Protein product: CASSQSSGDCNFGEQFF.

V usage is TRBV21-1 and J usage is TRBJ2-7; the D call of TRBD2 is as the table states it, not checked on the DNA. TRBV21-1 is annotated as a pseudogene. This CDR3 contains 14 residues. CDR3 nucleotides: TGTGCCAGCAAGGCGCGAGGCTCTACCTACGAGCAGTACTTC. This encodes CASKARGSTYEQYF.